The following is a T cell receptor (beta chain) sequence with its context. The sample originates from a study of shared clonotypes between healthy human individuals. Naive CD8 isolation took CD45RO-negative cells positively selected for CCR7 and excluded terminally differentiated effector memory CD45RA+ cells. Sequencing used immunoSEQ multiplex PCR; TCRdb keeps in-frame clones, though not all of them. The sample has about 2.1 million clones; around 93% are singletons. This clonotype was sampled from a man aged 18-30 years in good health. Some clones in this sample may be carry-over from other donors' samples. Sequenced material: naive CD8+ T cells from PBMCs.

DNA for the CDR3: TGTGCCAGCAGCTTCTTGGGGAGCAAAAACATTCAGTACTTC. Translated: CASSFLGSKNIQYF. The chain combines TRBV11-2 with TRBJ2-4; tentative D call: TRBD2 (5 bases). This CDR3 region has 14 residues. Germline V CDR1 and CDR2: SGHAT, FQNNGV. V dropped 3 bases and J dropped 3 bases, with 9 bases sitting between them.